These 19 T cell receptor beta chains came from one sample sequenced in a study of T-cell reconstitution after alpha-beta-depleted transplantation in children (dated by TCRdb to 2016 to 2017). To prepare the library, PCR was applied. The sequencer was an Illumina HiSeq 2500. TCR library preparation used molecular barcoding, with unique molecular identifiers applied to normalize quantification of the TCRbeta repertoire. In-frame beta chains were kept once TCRdb had trimmed the public reads at Q25 with fastp and called clones with MiXCR. A single entry per CDR3 protein holds the most common genes and DNA from its merged rows. Present in this sample are about 610,000 distinct CDR3 sequences, 10% of which were seen just once. The ten largest clones add up to roughly 3.9% of the sample. The source was PBMCs from the stem cell graft donor, collected from the stem cell graft. These receptors were collected from a human donor who donated a stem cell graft to a child with acute myeloid leukemia.

This clonotype was recorded many times. J is TRBJ1-1 and V is TRBV5-1, with D possibly matching TRBD1 (6 bases). Germline CDR1 reads SGHRS; CDR2 reads YFSETQ. Trimming took 4 bases from V and 4 from J, leaving 11 bases between them. The CDR3 is 13 residues long. The CDR3: CASSTTGITEAFF. CDR3 nucleotide sequence: TGCGCCAGCAGCACAACAGGGATCACTGAAGCTTTCTTT.

This clonotype was detected a few times. The chain is built from TRBV7-9 and TRBJ2-7; tentatively, D is TRBD2 (6 bases). This CDR3 is built from 12 residues. CDR1 and CDR2 from the germline V gene are SEHNR and FQNEAQ (reference sequence). Between the trimmed V and J ends, which lost 2 bases and 6 bases, there was a span of 8 bases. This CDR3 reads CASSLSGGEQYF. CDR3 bases: TGTGCCAGCAGCTTATCCGGGGGCGAGCAGTACTTC.

This clonotype was seen many times. The chain carries TRBV20-1 and TRBJ2-1; 7 bases agree with TRBD2. Germline-derived CDR1 and CDR2 are DFQATT and SNEGSKA (reference sequence). The CDR3 is 15 residues long. Unmatched junction bases numbered 19, after V lost 5 bases and J lost 12 bases. The CDR3: CSALRGSGNVEGQFF. In nucleotides, the CDR3 is TGCAGTGCTTTGAGGGGAAGCGGGAACGTGGAGGGGCAGTTCTTC.

This clonotype was observed at least ten times. The chain combines TRBV6-5 with TRBJ2-2; either TRBD1 or TRBD2 may fit D (5 bases each). The CDR3 has 17 amino acids. The germline V and J ends were trimmed by 11 bases and 1 base, with 23 bases remaining between them. CDR1 MNHEY and CDR2 SVGAGI come from the germline V gene. The CDR3: CACRMAGTEMNTGELFF. As DNA, the CDR3 is TGTGCCTGCCGCATGGCCGGGACGGAGATGAACACCGGGGAGCTGTTTTTT.

In its sample, this clonotype was seen a few times. This chain uses TRBV19 with TRBJ1-2; no definite D call. Trimming removed 0 bases at V and 3 bases at J, with 11 bases between. CDR3 length: 15 amino acids. The germline CDR1 and CDR2 sequences are LNHDA and SQIVND (reference sequence). CDR3 protein: CASSIDPAGYYGYTF. As DNA, the CDR3 is TGTGCCAGTAGTATAGATCCCGCAGGCTACTATGGCTACACCTTC.

This clonotype has ten or more counts. This chain uses TRBV7-2 with TRBJ1-6, with D perhaps TRBD1 (5 bases). The V gene lost 2 bases and the J gene lost 7 bases, with 9 bases spanning the gap. Germline CDR1 reads SGHTA; CDR2 reads FQGNSA. This CDR3 comprises 14 residues. Written as DNA, the CDR3 is TGTGCCAGCAGCTTAAGGGCAGGGAATTCACCCCTCCACTTT. Encoded protein: CASSLRAGNSPLHF.

The chain couples TRBV3-1 to TRBJ2-2; D could derive from TRBD1 or TRBD2 (5 bases each). This CDR3 is 17 amino acids long. V was clipped by 0 bases and J by 2 bases, with 13 bases between them. Germline V gives CDR1 LGHDT, CDR2 YNNKEL (reference sequence). CDR3 nucleotides: TGTGCCAGCAGCCAAGATCTCCGGGGCACAAACACCGGGGAGCTGTTTTTT. Its translation: CASSQDLRGTNTGELFF. Full variable domain (remainder filled in from reference TRBV3-1 and TRBJ2-2): DTAVSQTPKYLVTQMGNDKSIKCEQNLGHDTMYWYKQDSKKFLKIMFSYNNKELIINETVPNRFSPKSPDKAHLNLHINSLELGDSAVYFCASSQDLRGTNTGELFFGEGSRLTVL.

The chain links TRBV4-2 to TRBJ2-1; no clear D. Trimming took off 4 bases at V and 7 bases at J, with 11 bases between the two ends. Germline CDR1 and CDR2: LGHNA and YNFKEQ. The CDR3 contains 13 residues. DNA of the CDR3: TGTGCCAGCAGCCGCTATCTGCAAAATGAGCAGTTCTTC. Protein: CASSRYLQNEQFF.

This clonotype turned up a few times. The V and J genes are TRBV5-5 and TRBJ2-7, with a possible D match to TRBD1 (5 bases). Between the trimmed V and J ends, which lost 4 bases and 3 bases, there was a span of 17 bases. Germline V gene lookup returns CDR1 SGHKS and CDR2 YYEKEE (reference sequence). This CDR3 is built from 15 residues. The CDR3 DNA is TGTGCCAGCAGCCCCGAAGGAACAGGATACTACGAGCAGTACTTC. Translated: CASSPEGTGYYEQYF.

This clonotype showed up just a few times. The genes are TRBV5-6 and TRBJ2-3, with D hard to call. This CDR3 contains 11 residues. Trimming left V 3 bases short and J 7 bases short, with 6 bases between. CDR1 is SGHDT, CDR2 YYEEEE, per germline. The CDR3 DNA reads TGTGCCAGCAGCTCTATACATACGCAGTATTTT. Its protein is CASSSIHTQYF.

This clonotype appeared a few times. J is TRBJ2-1 and V is TRBV5-1, with a possible D match to TRBD2 (5 bases). V lost 2 bases and J 1 base, leaving 22 bases between the germline ends. The CDR3 covers 19 residues. Germline lookup yields CDR1 SGHRS and CDR2 YFSETQ. The CDR3: CASSFVHRGSNLSYNEQFF. The CDR3 region has the DNA TGCGCCAGCAGCTTCGTTCATAGAGGGTCTAACCTTTCCTACAATGAGCAGTTCTTC.

This clonotype was seen ten or more times. The rearrangement joins TRBV9 to TRBJ2-1; unclear D gene. V lost 0 bases and J 9 bases, leaving 10 bases between the germline ends. CDR3 size: 13 residues. Looked up from germline, CDR1 is SGDLS and CDR2 is YYNGEE. CDR3 coding DNA: TGTGCCAGCAGCGTAGACCCAGCCGGTGAGCAGTTCTTC. Its translation: CASSVDPAGEQFF.

The chain employs TRBV29-1 and TRBJ2-5; the match to TRBD2 covers 11 bases. The germline V gene has CDR1 SQVTM and CDR2 ANQGSEA. After removal of 4 bases from V and 4 bases from J, the junction contained 8 bases not matched to a gene. CDR3 length equals 15 residues. CDR3 coding DNA: TGCAGCGTTGTAGGTAGCGGGAGGGCCGGAGAGACCCAGTACTTC. Residues: CSVVGSGRAGETQYF.

This clonotype showed up just a few times. This rearrangement joins TRBV5-1 to TRBJ2-1; 7 positions match TRBD1. The CDR3 loop spans 16 amino acids. J was trimmed by 0 bases and V by 4 bases; bases with no gene match: 7. The V gene's germline CDR1 is SGHRS and CDR2 YFSETQ. Here the CDR3 DNA reads TGCGCCAGCAGCCGGCAGGGGGAAAGCTCCTACAATGAGCAGTTCTTC. This sequence encodes CASSRQGESSYNEQFF.

The rearrangement links TRBV10-3 to TRBJ2-1; 9 nucleotides line up with TRBD2. This CDR3 has 15 residues. V dropped 3 bases and J dropped 3; count of bases not matched to a gene: 3. Germline lookup yields CDR1 ENHRY and CDR2 SYGVKD. The CDR3 sequence: CAISDRREGYNEQFF. CDR3 in DNA: TGTGCCATCAGTGATCGGCGGGAGGGCTACAATGAGCAGTTCTTC.

This chain uses TRBV24-1 with TRBJ2-4, with D perhaps matching TRBD1 (8 bases). Germline V CDR1 and CDR2: KGHDR, SFDVKD. This CDR3 spans 15 amino acids. Trimming left V 2 bases short and J 6 bases short, with 13 bases between. CDR3 DNA: TGTGCCACCAGTGATTCGACAGGGGAGGGAAACATTCAGTACTTC. Residues: CATSDSTGEGNIQYF.

The sample holds a few counts of this clonotype. At one of its ends the junction is not consistent with the germline gene, which may arise from a read error. This chain joins TRBV15 and TRBJ1-3; D might be TRBD1 (6 bases). The CDR3 contains 16 residues. Germline values: CDR1 LNHNV, CDR2 YYDKDF (reference sequence). The CDR3 sequence: CATSRDRVQGGDTIYF. The CDR3 nucleotides are TGTGCCACCAGCAGAGATCGAGTACAGGGTGGAGACACCATATATTTT.

The chain carries TRBV7-2 and TRBJ2-7, with TRBD2 as a possible D gene (6 bases). The germline V gene encodes CDR1 SGHTA and CDR2 FQGNSA. This CDR3 comprises 15 residues. Trimming stripped 4 bases from V and 3 bases from J, with 16 bases between. CDR3 region: CASSSQSGEHYEQYF. The CDR3 region has the DNA TGTGCCAGCAGCTCTCAATCGGGAGAACACTACGAGCAGTACTTC.

This clonotype showed up just a few times. The V gene is TRBV4-2, the J gene TRBJ2-7, with D tentatively TRBD1 or TRBD2 (5 bases each). The CDR3 length is 17 residues. The V gene lost 3 bases and the J gene lost 1 base, with 19 bases spanning the gap. Germline values: CDR1 LGHNA, CDR2 YNFKEQ. This CDR3 reads CASSHLGGGPESYEQYF. The CDR3 DNA follows: TGTGCCAGCAGCCACCTCGGTGGGGGACCGGAATCCTACGAGCAGTACTTC.